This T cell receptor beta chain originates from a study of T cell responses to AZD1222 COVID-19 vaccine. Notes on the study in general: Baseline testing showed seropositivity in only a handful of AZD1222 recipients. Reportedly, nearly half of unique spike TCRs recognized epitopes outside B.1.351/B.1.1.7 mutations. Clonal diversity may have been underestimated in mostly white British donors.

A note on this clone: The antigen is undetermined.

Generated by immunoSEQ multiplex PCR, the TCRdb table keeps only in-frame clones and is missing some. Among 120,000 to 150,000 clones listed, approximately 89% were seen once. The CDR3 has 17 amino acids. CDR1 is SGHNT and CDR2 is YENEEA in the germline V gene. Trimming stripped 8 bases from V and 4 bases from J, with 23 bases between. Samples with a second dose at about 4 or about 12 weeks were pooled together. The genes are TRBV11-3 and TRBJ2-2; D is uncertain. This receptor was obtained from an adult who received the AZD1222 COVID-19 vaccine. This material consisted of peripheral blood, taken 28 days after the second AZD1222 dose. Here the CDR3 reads CASGDPPRPARTGELFF. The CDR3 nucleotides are TGTGCCAGCGGAGACCCCCCCCGCCCAGCGCGCACCGGGGAGCTGTTTTTT.